This T cell receptor beta chain was found in a study of CD8+CD57+ T cells in acquired aplastic anemia (dated by TCRdb to 2017 to 2018). As for the study more broadly: On average, sorted CD4+ and CD8+ cells yielded 3.2 ug of extracted DNA, with a range of roughly 0.18 to 27.4 ug. Mean read counts for healthy donor samples were around 10 million for CD4+ cells and roughly 12 million for CD8+ cells. Study-wide conclusions, independent of this receptor: Twenty-nine CD8+ CDR3 sequences were found in both patients and controls but appeared to be highly expressed in patients and within the immunodominant clones of the patients. Patients and healthy controls showed no significant difference in CD8+ Simpson's diversity (P=0.060).

This clonotype was detected a few times. It has no known antigen specificity. Per-base quality was not reported, and no clone a single base away is much larger than it. CDR1 and CDR2 are read off the germline V gene as MGHDK and SYGVNS. V lost 8 bases and J lost 3 bases; the stretch between them is 14 bases long. The cysteine opens and the phenylalanine closes a CDR3 of 14 amino acids. The read is trimmed to its CDR3 DNA, 42 bases read in frame from base 1. TCR repertoires of sorted CD4+ and CD8+ blood T cells from severe aplastic anemia patients and healthy subjects were deep-sequenced in the study. Ficoll-Paque density gradient centrifugation was used to isolate peripheral blood mononuclear cells. CD4+ and CD8+ T cells were sorted by FACS or magnetic beads before DNA extraction. Profiling of TCR beta VDJ combinations and CDR3 sequences used genomic DNA as the template. An Illumina HiSeq 2000 was used for TCR repertoire sequencing. Turning to the authors' computational methods: Repertoire assessment relied on Simpson's diversity index, CDR3 size and DJ length profiles, and TRBV/TRBJ rearrangement plots. The immunodominant clone was defined as the most abundant DNA sequence in deep sequencing data. CDR3 amino acid sequences were screened for sharing across subjects and compared with published repertoires and the VDJdb database. TCRdb ran its own pipeline on the public reads, namely fastp trimming at Q25 and MiXCR clone calling, and kept in-frame beta chains. CDR3 protein duplicates are merged, each entry listing the most common genes and DNA. The V and J calls come from TCRdb's annotation, not from the publication. The sample includes some 410,000 distinct CDR3 sequences, with about two thirds observed a single time. 3.5% to 4.5% of the sample is in the top ten clones.

The sequence derives from a human donor in good health, serving as a control. In this chain, TRBV25-1 is recombined with TRBJ2-1; the best D guess is TRBD1, with 5 bases matching. What was sequenced was sorted CD4+, CD8+, or CD8+CD57+ T cells (not recorded which) from PBMCs. The nucleotide sequence reads TGTGCCAGCGGGGCAGCCGCCTACTACAATGAGCAGTTCTTC. Translation gives CASGAAAYYNEQFF.